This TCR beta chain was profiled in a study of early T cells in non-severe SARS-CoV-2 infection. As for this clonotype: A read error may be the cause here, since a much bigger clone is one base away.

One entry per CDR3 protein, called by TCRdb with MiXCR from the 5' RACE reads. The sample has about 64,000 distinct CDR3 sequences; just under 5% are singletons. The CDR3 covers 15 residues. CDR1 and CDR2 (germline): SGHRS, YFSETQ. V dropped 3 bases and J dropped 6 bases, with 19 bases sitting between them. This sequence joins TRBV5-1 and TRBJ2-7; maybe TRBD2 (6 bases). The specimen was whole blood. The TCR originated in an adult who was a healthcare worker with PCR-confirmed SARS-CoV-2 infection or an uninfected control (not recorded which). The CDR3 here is CASSSTGGTRFEQYF. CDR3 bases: TGCGCCAGCAGCTCGACGGGCGGGACCCGCTTCGAGCAGTACTTC.